This entry lists 11 T cell receptor beta chains sequenced from one sample in a study of post-analysis software for immune sequencing data (dated by TCRdb to between 2014 and 2016). Study-wide conclusions, independent of this receptor: Patients showed significantly higher frequencies than controls for a handful of TRBV segments, among them TRBV5-6, TRBV5-1 and TRBV20-1.

The library was prepared using PCR. Sequencing was performed on an Illumina HiSeq 2500. Unique molecular identifiers were incorporated into TCR beta cDNA libraries to reduce PCR and sequencing biases. Starting from the raw public reads, TCRdb applied fastp trimming at Q25, assembled clones with MiXCR and retained in-frame beta chains. Each entry merges the rows of one CDR3 protein and shows their most common DNA and genes. The sample has about 820,000 distinct CDR3 sequences on record, roughly half of them singletons. The top ten hold approximately 4.5% of the sample. Their recognized antigens are unknown. Sequencing was carried out using blood. These receptor sequences come from a girl aged 5-17 years with multiple sclerosis.

This clonotype has only a few counts. The rearrangement links TRBV6-5 to TRBJ1-2, with D possibly TRBD1 on 5 matching bases. V dropped 7 bases and J dropped 6 bases, with 18 bases sitting between them. The CDR3 runs 14 residues. The germline CDR1 and CDR2 sequences are MNHEY and SVGAGI. CDR3 nucleotides: TGTGCCAGCACCCACGGGGGATCCGTAGATGGCTACACCTTC. It translates to CASTHGGSVDGYTF.

This clonotype appeared once. The genes are TRBV7-2 and TRBJ1-2; no definite D call. V shed 5 bases and J shed 6 bases, with 13 bases lying between them. The CDR3 is 13 amino acids. Looked up from germline, CDR1 is SGHTA and CDR2 is FQGNSA. The CDR3 DNA is TGTGCCAGCAGCCCCCAGGCTGGGGATGGCTACACCTTC. This sequence encodes CASSPQAGDGYTF.

The rearrangement uses TRBV20-1 and TRBJ1-2; TRBD1 matches at 10 bases. The CDR3 sequence is 17 residues long. Germline CDR1 is DFQATT and CDR2 is SNEGSKA (reference sequence). V gave up 0 bases and J gave up 4 bases; unmatched junction bases: 11. CDR3 protein: CSAREGSRTGGTYGYTF. CDR3 bases: TGCAGTGCTAGAGAAGGCTCGAGGACAGGGGGGACCTATGGCTACACCTTC.

The chain couples TRBV7-9 to TRBJ2-7, with 7 bases lining up with TRBD1. The DNA end lines up better with TRBJ2-5; the J call may be wrong. CDR3 length: 16 amino acids. The V gene's germline CDR1 is SEHNR and CDR2 FQNEAQ (reference sequence). Here the CDR3 reads CASSSPPATGEETQYF. DNA of the CDR3: TGTGCCAGCAGCTCCCCACCAGCTACAGGGGAGGAGACCCAGTACTTC.

The gene calls are TRBV24-1 and TRBJ2-5; D possibly uses TRBD1 or TRBD2 (6 bases each). V was shortened by 3 bases and J by 5 bases, with 18 bases between the two germline ends. This CDR3 spans 16 amino acids. Germline V gene sequence: CDR1 KGHDR, CDR2 SFDVKD. In nucleotides, the CDR3 is TGTGCCACCAGTGATCCCCGGCCGGGGGCCGGGGAGACCCAGTACTTC. Its translation: CATSDPRPGAGETQYF.

As concerns this clonotype: Sequence at one end of the junction differs from germline and may be a read error. V gene TRBV7-9 combines with J gene TRBJ2-7; tentative D call: TRBD1 (6 bases). The germline V gene has CDR1 SEHNR and CDR2 FQNEAQ (reference sequence). The CDR3 extends over 18 amino acids. In DNA, the CDR3 is TGTTCCAGCAGCTTAGTTCAGGGGCTCGACCTCCTCACCTACGAGCAGTACTTC. Its protein product is CSSSLVQGLDLLTYEQYF.

The chain recombines TRBV27 with TRBJ1-5; D gene unclear. The V gene lost 4 bases and the J gene lost 7 bases, with 20 bases spanning the gap. Germline CDR1 reads MNHEY; CDR2 reads SMNVEV (reference sequence). The CDR3 is 16 residues long. DNA for the CDR3: TGTGCCAGCAGTTCATCCGGCCATCCCGCAGGCCAGCCCCAGCATTTT. This codes for CASSSSGHPAGQPQHF.

The V call is TRBV18, the J call TRBJ1-1, with a tentative D call TRBD1 (5 bases). Trimming cost V 6 bases and J 0 bases, with 17 bases left between them. The CDR3 sequence is 16 residues long. The germline CDR1 and CDR2 sequences are KGHSH and LQKENI. The CDR3 nucleotides read TGTGCCAGCTCGCCAGACAGCCTCACTATGAACACTGAAGCTTTCTTT. This sequence encodes CASSPDSLTMNTEAFF.

V gene TRBV28 combines with J gene TRBJ2-3, with D perhaps matching TRBD1 or TRBD2 (6 bases each). The CDR3 consists of 15 residues. Germline CDR1 reads MDHEN; CDR2 reads SYDVKM. Trimming pared 5 bases from V and 2 bases from J, leaving 14 bases between. The CDR3 here is CASSPHGGHTDTQYF. CDR3 coding DNA: TGTGCCAGCAGTCCGCATGGGGGGCACACAGATACGCAGTATTTT.

CDR3 protein: CSAREEFATNEKLFF. The CDR3 nucleotides read TGCAGTGCTAGGGAAGAATTTGCAACTAATGAAAAACTGTTTTTT. This chain connects TRBV20-1 to TRBJ1-4, with unresolved D. Looked up from germline, CDR1 is DFQATT and CDR2 is SNEGSKA (reference sequence). V lost 3 bases, J lost 0 bases, and 11 bases lay in between. There are 15 residues in the CDR3.

The CDR3 region is CASSFSTREFTEAFF. The DNA of the CDR3 is TGTGCCAGCAGTTTTTCCACTCGCGAGTTCACTGAAGCTTTCTTT. The chain employs TRBV6-6 and TRBJ1-1; no clear D. The germline V and J ends were trimmed by 4 bases and 4 bases, with 16 bases remaining between them. The CDR3 covers 15 residues. Germline CDR1 MNHNY, CDR2 SVGAGI (reference sequence).